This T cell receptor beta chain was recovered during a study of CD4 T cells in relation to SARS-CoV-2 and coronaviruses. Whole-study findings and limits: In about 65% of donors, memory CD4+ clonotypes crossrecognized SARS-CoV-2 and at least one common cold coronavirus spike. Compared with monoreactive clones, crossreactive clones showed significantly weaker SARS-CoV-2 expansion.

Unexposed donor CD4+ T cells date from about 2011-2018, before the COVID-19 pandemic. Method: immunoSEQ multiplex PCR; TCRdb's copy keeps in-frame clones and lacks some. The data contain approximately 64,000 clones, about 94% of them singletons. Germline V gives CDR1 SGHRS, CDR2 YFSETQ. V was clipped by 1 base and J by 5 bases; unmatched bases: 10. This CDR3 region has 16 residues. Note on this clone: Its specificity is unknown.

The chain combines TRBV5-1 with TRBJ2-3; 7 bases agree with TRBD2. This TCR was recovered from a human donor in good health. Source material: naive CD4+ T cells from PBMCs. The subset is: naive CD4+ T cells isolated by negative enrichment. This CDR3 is CASSLLTSRDGDTQYF. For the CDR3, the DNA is TGCGCCAGCAGCTTGTTGACTAGCCGGGATGGAGATACGCAGTATTTT. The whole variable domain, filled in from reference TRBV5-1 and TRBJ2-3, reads KAGVTQTPRYLIKTRGQQVTLSCSPISGHRSVSWYQQTPGQGLQFLFEYFSETQRNKGNFPGRFSGRQFSNSRSEMNVSTLELGDSALYLCASSLLTSRDGDTQYFGPGTRLTVL.